The clone carrying this T cell receptor beta chain was detected only once. With V trimmed by 8 bases and J by 1 base, 17 bases remained unmatched. CDR1 is MNHEY, CDR2 SMNVEV, per germline (reference sequence). The CDR3 is made up of 18 amino acids. Assay: immunoSEQ multiplex PCR; the TCRdb copy retains only in-frame clones and omits some. The table lists some 68,000 clones, nearly 97% of them singletons. These data belong to a study of technical replicates of blood from several donors. The receptor was derived from a human donor in good health. The V gene is TRBV27, the J gene TRBJ1-5, with 7 bases aligning to TRBD1. Specimen: T cells isolated from PBMCs. The CDR3 protein is CASFPRNPTGTSNQPQHF. The CDR3 nucleotides are TGTGCCAGCTTTCCCCGGAACCCGACAGGGACCAGCAATCAGCCCCAGCATTTT.